The 28 T cell receptor beta chains presented below share a single source sample, sequenced in a study of graft-versus-host responses after intestinal transplantation (dated by TCRdb to about 2021). These receptors have no identified antigens. The time point label, read with the paper, signifies: cells obtained before transplantation from donor or recipient. The library relied on the immunoSEQ multiplex PCR assay. Entries here come from immuneACCESS through TCRdb and include only in-frame sequences with V and J called. Some clones fail to appear in such tables; in the studies checked, an unresolved V gene covers under half of the shortfall, and the cause of the remainder is unknown. Within this sample are about 100,000 clones, with about 88% of them counted one time only. 0.95% of the sample comes from the top ten. This specimen consisted of unstimulated CD4+ T cells sorted from spleen or lymph node cells, obtained before transplant. Source of these receptors: a human donor who was the organ donor for an intestinal transplant.

Concerning this clone: Other nucleotide sequences in the sample specify the same CDR3. The chain joins TRBV5-1 to TRBJ1-4, with D unresolved. This CDR3 comprises 14 residues. Trimming left V 0 bases short and J 0 bases short, with 3 bases between. CDR1 SGHRS and CDR2 YFSETQ come from the germline V gene. The CDR3 sequence is CASSLGATNEKLFF. In DNA form, the CDR3 reads TGCGCCAGCAGCTTGGGAGCAACTAATGAAAAACTGTTTTTT.

The gene calls are TRBV5-6 and TRBJ2-7; D not certain. V lost 0 bases to trimming and J lost 1 base, with 5 bases between them. Germline V gene lookup returns CDR1 SGHDT and CDR2 YYEEEE. This CDR3 has 13 residues. This CDR3 is CASSLDMSYEQYF. CDR3 nucleotides: TGTGCCAGCAGCTTGGATATGTCCTACGAGCAGTACTTC.

The CDR3: CASSLFVVSYEQYF. CDR3 nucleotides: TGTGCCAGCAGCTTGTTCGTCGTTTCCTACGAGCAGTACTTC. The chain recombines TRBV5-6 with TRBJ2-7; D is unresolved. V lost 1 base and J lost 1, with 9 bases in between. The CDR3 loop spans 14 amino acids. Per germline, CDR1 SGHDT and CDR2 YYEEEE.

The rearrangement joins TRBV11-2 to TRBJ1-1; a possible D gene is TRBD1 (5 bases). The CDR3 covers 14 residues. CDR1 SGHAT and CDR2 FQNNGV come from the germline V gene. V lost 4 bases, J lost 1 base, and 10 bases lay in between. The CDR3 DNA is TGTGCCAGCAGCTCGGGACCGGCGAACACTGAAGCTTTCTTT. Its translation is CASSSGPANTEAFF.

The genes are TRBV19 and TRBJ2-7; D possibly corresponds to TRBD2 (5 bases). This CDR3 is 15 amino acids long. V dropped 3 bases and J dropped 9 bases, with 21 bases sitting between them. Germline assignment: CDR1 LNHDA and CDR2 SQIVND (reference sequence). CDR3 sequence (DNA): TGTGCCAGTAGTATTTCGGTAAGGGCCAGGACTGGGCAGTACTTC. Translated, it gives CASSISVRARTGQYF.

This clone was picked up a small number of times. This chain uses TRBV18 with TRBJ1-6, with 8 bases matching TRBD1. Trimming cost V 3 bases and J 10 bases; bases outside gene matches: 11. Per germline, CDR1 KGHSH and CDR2 LQKENI. This CDR3 contains 16 residues. DNA for the CDR3: TGTGCCAGCTCACCCGGGACAGGCGACCTCCGATCACCCCTCCACTTT. This codes for CASSPGTGDLRSPLHF. The variable domain in full, completed from reference TRBV18 and TRBJ1-6, reads NAGVMQNPRHLVRRRGQEARLRCSPMKGHSHVYWYRQLPEEGLKFMVYLQKENIIDESGMPKERFSAEFPKEGPSILRIQQVVRGDSAAYFCASSPGTGDLRSPLHFGNGTRLTVT.

The chain carries TRBV7-2 and TRBJ2-3; a weak D match, TRBD2 (6 bases). V lost 1 base to trimming and J lost 6 bases, with 23 bases between them. The germline gives CDR1 SGHTA, CDR2 FQGNSA. CDR3 length: 18 residues. CDR3 protein: CASSLGGGGTIMPDTQYF. For the CDR3, the DNA is TGTGCCAGCAGCTTAGGGGGCGGCGGGACCATCATGCCGGATACGCAGTATTTT.

The CDR3 bases are TGTGCCAGCAGCCCCGAACCTACTAGCGGGGGGCAAAACGAGCAGTACTTC. Amino acid sequence: CASSPEPTSGGQNEQYF. This chain uses TRBV5-4 with TRBJ2-7; 12 nucleotides align to TRBD2. J was trimmed by 5 bases and V by 4 bases; bases with no gene match: 13. The V gene's germline CDR1 is SGHNT and CDR2 YYREEE (reference sequence). The CDR3 contains 17 residues. Full variable domain (rest looked up from reference TRBV5-4 and TRBJ2-7): ETGVTQSPTHLIKTRGQQVTLRCSSQSGHNTVSWYQQALGQGPQFIFQYYREEENGRGNFPPRFSGLQFPNYSSELNVNALELDDSALYLCASSPEPTSGGQNEQYFGPGTRLTVT.

This chain connects TRBV4-1 to TRBJ1-2, with D maybe TRBD1 (5 bases). This CDR3 has 15 amino acids. V was clipped by 1 base and J by 8 bases, with 17 bases between them. Germline V CDR1 and CDR2: MGHRA, YSYEKL. The CDR3 protein is CASSQVGGGSRGYTF. CDR3 nucleotides: TGCGCCAGCAGCCAAGTTGGGGGGGGGAGTCGGGGCTACACCTTC.

This clone has a single count. V is TRBV6-5 and J is TRBJ2-2; TRBD2 matches at 7 bases. Trimming took 0 bases from V and 4 from J; bases not matched to a gene: 2. The CDR3 consists of 15 residues. Germline loops: CDR1 MNHEY, CDR2 SVGAGI. The CDR3 here is CASSYSAGVTGELFF. DNA for the CDR3: TGTGCCAGCAGTTACTCCGCGGGGGTCACCGGGGAGCTGTTTTTT.

This clone was found once. This chain joins TRBV5-6 and TRBJ1-2, with D tentatively TRBD1 (5 bases). The CDR3 is made up of 15 amino acids. Trimming took 0 bases from V and 5 from J, leaving 14 bases between them. Germline-derived CDR1 and CDR2 are SGHDT and YYEEEE. This CDR3 is CASSLAVGTFYGYTF. Here the CDR3 DNA reads TGTGCCAGCAGCTTGGCCGTGGGGACCTTTTATGGCTACACCTTC.

This chain joins TRBV18 and TRBJ2-7, with TRBD1 matching over 12 bases. CDR1 and CDR2 from the germline V gene are KGHSH and LQKENI. This CDR3 has 18 amino acids. V trimming: 2 bases; J trimming: 5 bases; junction bases outside the gene matches: 13. The CDR3 DNA sequence: TGTGCCAGCTCACCAAAGTTCGACCCGGGACAGGGGGCAGACGAGCAGTACTTC. It codes for CASSPKFDPGQGADEQYF.

The chain uses TRBV5-1 and TRBJ1-1, with D unresolved. In germline, CDR1 is SGHRS, CDR2 YFSETQ. CDR3 length: 15 amino acids. The V end was cut by 0 bases, the J end by 1 base, with 10 bases between. CDR3 amino acids: CASSLAALGNTEAFF. CDR3 sequence (DNA): TGCGCCAGCAGCTTGGCCGCTTTAGGGAACACTGAAGCTTTCTTT.

The CDR3 DNA sequence: TGTGCCAGTAGTTGGGGCCCGGGGACCGCCCGCGGAGGAAACACCATATATTTT. This codes for CASSWGPGTARGGNTIYF. The chain links TRBV19 to TRBJ1-3, with a tentative D call TRBD1 (5 bases). CDR1 is LNHDA and CDR2 is SQIVND in the germline V gene (reference sequence). The CDR3 spans 18 residues. Trimming cost V 5 bases and J 4 bases, with 24 bases left between them.

The V call is TRBV20-1, the J call TRBJ1-1; D is undetermined. CDR1 is DFQATT and CDR2 is SNEGSKA in the germline V gene (reference sequence). The CDR3 runs 11 residues. V was pared by 6 bases and J by 7 bases, with 12 bases between. CDR3 residues: CSAPRQIEAFF. Written as DNA, the CDR3 is TGCAGTGCCCCCCGGCAGATTGAAGCTTTCTTT.

V usage is TRBV5-1 and J usage is TRBJ2-7; D remains ambiguous. This CDR3 has 13 residues. V shed 4 bases and J shed 1 base, with 9 bases lying between them. Germline V CDR1 and CDR2: SGHRS, YFSETQ. The CDR3: CASSRPSSYEQYF. In DNA, the CDR3 is TGCGCCAGCAGCCGTCCCTCGTCCTACGAGCAGTACTTC.

This clone was recorded once. The chain employs TRBV25-1 and TRBJ2-2; the D gene is possibly TRBD1 (6 bases). The CDR3 is made up of 17 amino acids. Per germline, CDR1 MGHDK and CDR2 SYGVNS. The germline V and J ends were trimmed by 2 bases and 6 bases, with 19 bases remaining between them. For the CDR3, the DNA is TGTGCCAGCAGTGAAACCCGTGGGGGCTCAATACCCGGGGAGCTGTTTTTT. This sequence encodes CASSETRGGSIPGELFF.

V gene TRBV2 combines with J gene TRBJ2-4; no clear D gene. The CDR3 totals 15 residues. V lost 6 bases, J lost 4 bases, and 16 bases lay in between. Germline V gene sequence: CDR1 SNHLY, CDR2 FYNNEI. CDR3 sequence reads: CASSAKLIGKNIQYF. The CDR3 region has the DNA TGTGCCAGCAGCGCTAAATTGATTGGGAAAAACATTCAGTACTTC.

The chain couples TRBV11-2 to TRBJ1-1; 8 positions agree with TRBD1. Germline lookup yields CDR1 SGHAT and CDR2 FQNNGV. V shed 5 bases and J 3 bases; nucleotides not matched to a gene: 8. The CDR3 has 15 residues. The CDR3, as DNA: TGTGCCAGCAGCAGGGGACAGGCCGGGGACACTGAAGCTTTCTTT. As protein: CASSRGQAGDTEAFF.

The table lists this clone with a few counts. Here the CDR3 DNA reads TGTGCCAGCAGTTACTCCCATGTTGATTCACCCCTCCACTTT. It codes for CASSYSHVDSPLHF. The chain carries TRBV6-6 and TRBJ1-6; D gene unclear. Germline loops: CDR1 MNHNY, CDR2 SVGAGI (reference sequence). Trimming removed 0 bases from V and 8 bases from J, with 8 bases in between. This CDR3 spans 14 amino acids.

This clone came up once. The chain joins TRBV10-2 to TRBJ2-1, with 7 bases fitting TRBD1. V was clipped by 6 bases and J by 0 bases; unmatched bases: 2. The CDR3 is made up of 14 amino acids. CDR1 and CDR2 from the germline V gene are WSHSY and SAAADI. CDR3 nucleotide sequence: TGCGCCAGCAGGGGACAGATCTCCTACAATGAGCAGTTCTTC. The encoded protein is CASRGQISYNEQFF.

The rearrangement links TRBV10-3 to TRBJ2-7; 10 bases match TRBD1. With V trimmed by 2 bases and J by 4 bases, 5 bases remained unmatched. The CDR3 runs 15 residues. In germline, CDR1 is ENHRY, CDR2 SYGVKD. CDR3 DNA: TGTGCCATCAGTGAGCCGGGACAGGGGAAATACGAGCAGTACTTC. This encodes CAISEPGQGKYEQYF.

V is TRBV6-5 and J is TRBJ2-1, with D uncertain. CDR1 is MNHEY and CDR2 is SVGAGI in the germline V gene. Trimming cost V 4 bases and J 7 bases, with 17 bases left between them. The CDR3 is 15 amino acids. Here the CDR3 DNA reads TGTGCCAGCAGTTCCTACGTCGCCTACGGTAATGAGCAGTTCTTC. Amino acid sequence: CASSSYVAYGNEQFF.

V usage is TRBV28 and J usage is TRBJ1-6, with no clear D. Germline values: CDR1 MDHEN, CDR2 SYDVKM. The length of the CDR3 is 17 residues. Trimming took off 6 bases at V and 3 bases at J, with 18 bases between the two ends. The CDR3 coding sequence is TGTGCCAGCAGGGGCGAGTTTGGTACTAACTATAATTCACCCCTCCACTTT. It is translated as CASRGEFGTNYNSPLHF.

This chain connects TRBV6-6 to TRBJ2-2, with D hard to call. The CDR3 has 14 amino acids. Trimming removed 10 bases from V and 7 bases from J, with 19 bases in between. CDR1 MNHNY and CDR2 SVGAGI come from the germline V gene (reference sequence). The CDR3 region is CAIPPPPDFGELFF. The CDR3 coding sequence is TGTGCCATACCACCGCCCCCTGATTTCGGGGAGCTGTTTTTT.

The rearrangement uses TRBV6-6 and TRBJ1-1, with 9 nucleotides matching TRBD1. V was clipped by 6 bases and J by 5 bases; unmatched bases: 7. Per germline, CDR1 MNHNY and CDR2 SVGAGI (reference sequence). CDR3 length: 14 amino acids. The DNA of the CDR3 is TGTGCCAGCAGACAAACAGGGGGCACAACTGAAGCTTTCTTT. Translation: CASRQTGGTTEAFF.

The V gene is TRBV30, the J gene TRBJ1-1; the D gene is possibly TRBD1 (5 bases). The V and J ends lost 8 bases and 3 bases respectively, with 16 bases between them. Per germline, CDR1 GTSNPN and CDR2 SVGIG (reference sequence). The CDR3 runs 13 residues. The chain's CDR3 is CAVTPDSYTEAFF. DNA of the CDR3: TGTGCCGTTACACCTGACAGTTACACTGAAGCTTTCTTT.

CDR3 bases: TGTGCCTGGAGTCCTAGGGACACTGAAGCTTTCTTT. Its protein is CAWSPRDTEAFF. The chain recombines TRBV30 with TRBJ1-1, with no clear D. Germline V CDR1 and CDR2: GTSNPN, SVGIG (reference sequence). V shed 2 bases and J shed 3 bases, with 7 bases lying between them. The length of the CDR3 is 12 residues.